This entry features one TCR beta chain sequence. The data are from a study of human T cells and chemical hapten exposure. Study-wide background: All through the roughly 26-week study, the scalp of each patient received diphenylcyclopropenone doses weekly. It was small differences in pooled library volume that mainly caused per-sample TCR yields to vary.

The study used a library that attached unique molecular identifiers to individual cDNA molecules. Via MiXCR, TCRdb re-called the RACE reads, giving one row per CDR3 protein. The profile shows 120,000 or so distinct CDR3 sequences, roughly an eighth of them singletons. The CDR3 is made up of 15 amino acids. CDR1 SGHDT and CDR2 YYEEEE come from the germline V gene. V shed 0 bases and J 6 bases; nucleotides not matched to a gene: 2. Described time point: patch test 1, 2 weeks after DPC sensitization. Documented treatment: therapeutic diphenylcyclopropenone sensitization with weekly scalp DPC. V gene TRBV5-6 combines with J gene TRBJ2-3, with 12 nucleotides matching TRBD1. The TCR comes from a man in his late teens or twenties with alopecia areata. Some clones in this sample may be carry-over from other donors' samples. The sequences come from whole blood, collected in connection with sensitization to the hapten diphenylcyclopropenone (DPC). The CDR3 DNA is TGTGCCAGCAGCTTGGAGGGACAGGGGGCGGATACGCAGTATTTT. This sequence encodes CASSLEGQGADTQYF. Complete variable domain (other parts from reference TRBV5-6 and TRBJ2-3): DAGVTQSPTHLIKTRGQQVTLRCSPKSGHDTVSWYQQALGQGPQFIFQYYEEEERQRGNFPDRFSGHQFPNYSSELNVNALLLGDSALYLCASSLEGQGADTQYFGPGTRLTVL.